This entry lists 10 T cell receptor beta chains sequenced from one sample in a study of CD8+CD57+ T cells in acquired aplastic anemia. Researchers used genomic DNA as the template to profile TCR beta VDJ and CDR3. One entry per CDR3 protein results from TCRdb running MiXCR on the reads. The table records around 150,000 distinct CDR3 sequences, around 50% of them present only once. CD8+CD57+ cell expansion, shown by flow cytometry, had occurred in the patients selected for sequencing. Specimen: sorted CD4+, CD8+, or CD8+CD57+ T cells (not recorded which) from PBMCs. These TCRs come from a human donor with aplastic anemia.

The chain joins TRBV11-2 to TRBJ2-5; D possibly uses TRBD1 or TRBD2 (6 bases each). With 1 base removed from V and 7 bases from J, the gap between germline ends came to 13 bases. The CDR3 totals 14 residues. CDR1 and CDR2 from the germline V gene are SGHAT and FQNNGV. The CDR3 is CASSLGRGMGTQYF. Written as DNA, the CDR3 is TGTGCCAGCAGCTTAGGGAGGGGGATGGGGACCCAGTACTTC.

This clonotype has ten or more counts. The chain recombines TRBV19 with TRBJ1-2, with D perhaps matching TRBD1 (5 bases). CDR3 size: 11 residues. Germline CDR1 is LNHDA and CDR2 is SQIVND (reference sequence). Trimming removed 11 bases from V and 5 bases from J, with 12 bases in between. The CDR3 here is CAGQTVYGYTF. The CDR3 DNA is TGTGCCGGCCAGACAGTTTATGGCTACACCTTC.

The chain joins TRBV27 to TRBJ1-1; D is unclear. V was trimmed by 2 bases and J by 3 bases, leaving 10 bases between them. From germline, CDR1 is MNHEY and CDR2 SMNVEV (reference sequence). The CDR3 consists of 14 residues. In nucleotides, the CDR3 is TGTGCCAGCAGTTTAACAATAGGTTACACTGAAGCTTTCTTT. It yields the protein CASSLTIGYTEAFF.

This chain uses TRBV29-1 with TRBJ1-1, with TRBD1 as a possible D gene (5 bases). CDR3 length: 15 amino acids. Trimming left V 3 bases short and J 4 bases short, with 18 bases between. The germline V gene encodes CDR1 SQVTM and CDR2 ANQGSEA. CDR3 amino acids: CSVEGQRVFGTEAFF. CDR3 nucleotide sequence: TGCAGCGTTGAGGGGCAGAGGGTTTTCGGCACTGAAGCTTTCTTT.

This clonotype was counted ten times or more. The gene calls are TRBV19 and TRBJ1-1; TRBD1 might be the D (6 bases). The CDR3 sequence is 13 residues long. V was trimmed by 6 bases and J by 6 bases, leaving 14 bases between them. Germline CDR1 and CDR2: LNHDA and SQIVND (reference sequence). The CDR3, as DNA: TGTGCCAGTAGCTCACAGGGTTTGGCTGAAGCTTTCTTT. Translated, it gives CASSSQGLAEAFF.

The V gene is TRBV19, the J gene TRBJ1-2; TRBD1 matches 8 bases. Per the germline V gene, CDR1 is LNHDA and CDR2 is SQIVND (reference sequence). The CDR3 runs 12 residues. The junction had 0 bases not matched to a gene; V was cut back by 6 bases and J by 3 bases. This CDR3 reads CASRDRDYGYTF. CDR3 nucleotide sequence: TGTGCCAGTAGGGACAGGGACTATGGCTACACCTTC. The variable domain in full, with the rest retrieved from reference TRBV19 and TRBJ1-2, is DGGITQSPKYLFRKEGQNVTLSCEQNLNHDAMYWYRQDPGQGLRLIYYSQIVNDFQKGDIAEGYSVSREKKESFPLTVTSAQKNPTAFYLCASRDRDYGYTFGSGTRLTVV.

This clonotype occurred many times. The chain has TRBV5-5 and TRBJ1-2; a weak D match, TRBD1 (6 bases). The CDR3 covers 13 residues. V was pared by 0 bases and J by 5 bases, with 8 bases between. Per germline, CDR1 SGHKS and CDR2 YYEKEE (reference sequence). This CDR3 is CASSLGGLYGYTF. The CDR3 DNA follows: TGTGCCAGCAGCTTGGGGGGGCTTTATGGCTACACCTTC. Using reference TRBV5-5 and TRBJ1-2 for the parts outside the CDR3, the full variable domain is DAGVTQSPTHLIKTRGQQVTLRCSPISGHKSVSWYQQVLGQGPQFIFQYYEKEERGRGNFPDRFSARQFPNYSSELNVNALLLGDSALYLCASSLGGLYGYTFGSGTRLTVV.

V and J are TRBV4-1 and TRBJ2-1; no clear D. V was pared by 2 bases and J by 6 bases, with 8 bases between. CDR1 is MGHRA, CDR2 YSYEKL, per germline. The CDR3 extends over 13 amino acids. CDR3 region: CASSQLVRNEQFF. The CDR3 nucleotides are TGCGCCAGCAGCCAACTAGTTCGCAATGAGCAGTTCTTC.

V gene TRBV25-1 combines with J gene TRBJ2-7, with 9 positions matching TRBD2. Germline loops: CDR1 MGHDK, CDR2 SYGVNS. This CDR3 has 14 residues. V lost 6 bases to trimming and J lost 2 bases; unmatched junction nucleotides: 5. CDR3 DNA: TGTGCCAGCAGCGTAGCGGGGGTAGCCTACGAGCAGTACTTC. Its translation is CASSVAGVAYEQYF.

Comments on this clonotype: The conserved final phenylalanine or tryptophan is absent from the CDR3, which likely points to a read error. The rearrangement links TRBV18 to TRBJ1-1; D not resolved. Trimming took 0 bases from V and 5 from J, leaving 10 bases between them. The V gene's germline CDR1 is KGHSH and CDR2 LQKENI. The CDR3 has 14 residues. The CDR3 sequence: CASSPPSGRTEAFS. The CDR3 DNA sequence: TGTGCCAGCTCACCACCTTCAGGAAGGACTGAAGCTTTCTCT.